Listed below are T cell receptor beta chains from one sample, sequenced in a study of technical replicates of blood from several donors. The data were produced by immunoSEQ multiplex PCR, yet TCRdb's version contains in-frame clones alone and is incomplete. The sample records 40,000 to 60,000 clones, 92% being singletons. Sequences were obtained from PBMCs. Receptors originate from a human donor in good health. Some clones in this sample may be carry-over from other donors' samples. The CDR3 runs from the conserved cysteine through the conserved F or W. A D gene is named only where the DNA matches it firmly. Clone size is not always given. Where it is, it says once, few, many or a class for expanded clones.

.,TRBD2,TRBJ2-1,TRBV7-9,CASSLAQTGLARYNEQFF,TGTGCCAGCAGCTTAGCCCAAACGGGACTAGCGAGATACAATGAGCAGTTCTTC
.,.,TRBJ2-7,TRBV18,CASSLRQDSYEQYF,TGTGCCAGCTCACTGAGACAGGACTCCTACGAGCAGTACTTC
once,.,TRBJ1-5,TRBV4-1,CASSQDEQGSFPQHF,TGCGCCAGCAGCCAAGATGAACAGGGAAGTTTTCCCCAGCATTTT
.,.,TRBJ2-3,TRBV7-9,CASSFFGDTQYF,TGTGCCAGCAGTTTTTTCGGAGATACGCAGTATTTT
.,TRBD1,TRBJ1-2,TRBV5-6,CASSLRDRVYGYTF,TGTGCCAGCAGCTTGAGGGACAGGGTCTATGGCTACACCTTC
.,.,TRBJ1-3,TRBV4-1,CASSRGGLVSSGNTIYF,TGCGCCAGCAGCCGTGGGGGCCTTGTGAGCTCTGGAAACACCATATATTTT
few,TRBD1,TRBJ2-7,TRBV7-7,CASSPDRGAHEQYF,TGTGCCAGCAGCCCGGACAGGGGGGCTCACGAGCAGTACTTC
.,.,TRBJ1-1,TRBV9,CASSVDRNTEAFF,TGTGCCAGCAGCGTGGACAGGAACACTGAAGCTTTCTTT
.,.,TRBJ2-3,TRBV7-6,CASSSGKGADTQYF,TGTGCCAGCAGCTCCGGGAAGGGGGCAGATACGCAGTATTTT
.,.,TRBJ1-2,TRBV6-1,CASSEQDYGYTF,TGTGCCAGCAGTGAGCAGGACTATGGCTACACCTTC
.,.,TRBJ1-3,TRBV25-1,CASSEYSRAGNTIYF,TGTGCCAGCAGTGAATATTCCAGGGCAGGAAACACCATATATTTT
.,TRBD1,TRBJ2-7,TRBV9,CASSVASSGQGVGEQYF,TGTGCCAGCAGCGTAGCTTCGTCGGGACAGGGGGTTGGCGAGCAGTACTTC
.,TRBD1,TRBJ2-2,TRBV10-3,CAISATGGTNGELFF,TGTGCCATCAGTGCGACAGGGGGGACAAACGGGGAGCTGTTTTTT
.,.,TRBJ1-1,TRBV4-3,CASSQIMNTEAFF,TGCGCCAGCAGCCAAATCATGAACACTGAAGCTTTCTTT
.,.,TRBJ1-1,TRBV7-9,CASSRTANTEAFF,TGTGCCAGCAGCCGTACAGCGAACACTGAAGCTTTCTTT
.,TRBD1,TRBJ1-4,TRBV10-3,CASSTGLNEKLFF,TGTGCCAGCTCGACAGGGCTTAATGAAAAACTGTTTTTT
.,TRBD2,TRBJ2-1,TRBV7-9,CASSPPGLEQFF,TGTGCCAGCAGCCCTCCGGGACTAGAGCAGTTCTTC
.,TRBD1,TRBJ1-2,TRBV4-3,CASSQDWKTGTANYGYTF,TGCGCCAGCAGCCAAGATTGGAAGACCGGGACAGCTAACTATGGCTACACCTTC
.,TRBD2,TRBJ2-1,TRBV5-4,CASSTLSGGTHNEQFF,TGTGCCAGCAGCACCCTCAGCGGGGGAACCCACAATGAGCAGTTCTTC
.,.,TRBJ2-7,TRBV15,CATSLTVGLTEQYF,TGTGCCACCAGCCTAACCGTGGGACTTACCGAGCAGTACTTC
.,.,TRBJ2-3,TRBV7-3,CASSEAAADTQYF,TGTGCCAGCAGCGAAGCGGCTGCAGATACGCAGTATTTT
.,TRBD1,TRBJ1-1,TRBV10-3,CAISADRGGTEAFF,TGTGCCATCAGTGCCGACAGGGGAGGCACTGAAGCTTTCTTT
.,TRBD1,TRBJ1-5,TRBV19,CASRDRGGQPQHF,TGTGCCAGTAGAGACAGGGGGGGACAGCCCCAGCATTTT